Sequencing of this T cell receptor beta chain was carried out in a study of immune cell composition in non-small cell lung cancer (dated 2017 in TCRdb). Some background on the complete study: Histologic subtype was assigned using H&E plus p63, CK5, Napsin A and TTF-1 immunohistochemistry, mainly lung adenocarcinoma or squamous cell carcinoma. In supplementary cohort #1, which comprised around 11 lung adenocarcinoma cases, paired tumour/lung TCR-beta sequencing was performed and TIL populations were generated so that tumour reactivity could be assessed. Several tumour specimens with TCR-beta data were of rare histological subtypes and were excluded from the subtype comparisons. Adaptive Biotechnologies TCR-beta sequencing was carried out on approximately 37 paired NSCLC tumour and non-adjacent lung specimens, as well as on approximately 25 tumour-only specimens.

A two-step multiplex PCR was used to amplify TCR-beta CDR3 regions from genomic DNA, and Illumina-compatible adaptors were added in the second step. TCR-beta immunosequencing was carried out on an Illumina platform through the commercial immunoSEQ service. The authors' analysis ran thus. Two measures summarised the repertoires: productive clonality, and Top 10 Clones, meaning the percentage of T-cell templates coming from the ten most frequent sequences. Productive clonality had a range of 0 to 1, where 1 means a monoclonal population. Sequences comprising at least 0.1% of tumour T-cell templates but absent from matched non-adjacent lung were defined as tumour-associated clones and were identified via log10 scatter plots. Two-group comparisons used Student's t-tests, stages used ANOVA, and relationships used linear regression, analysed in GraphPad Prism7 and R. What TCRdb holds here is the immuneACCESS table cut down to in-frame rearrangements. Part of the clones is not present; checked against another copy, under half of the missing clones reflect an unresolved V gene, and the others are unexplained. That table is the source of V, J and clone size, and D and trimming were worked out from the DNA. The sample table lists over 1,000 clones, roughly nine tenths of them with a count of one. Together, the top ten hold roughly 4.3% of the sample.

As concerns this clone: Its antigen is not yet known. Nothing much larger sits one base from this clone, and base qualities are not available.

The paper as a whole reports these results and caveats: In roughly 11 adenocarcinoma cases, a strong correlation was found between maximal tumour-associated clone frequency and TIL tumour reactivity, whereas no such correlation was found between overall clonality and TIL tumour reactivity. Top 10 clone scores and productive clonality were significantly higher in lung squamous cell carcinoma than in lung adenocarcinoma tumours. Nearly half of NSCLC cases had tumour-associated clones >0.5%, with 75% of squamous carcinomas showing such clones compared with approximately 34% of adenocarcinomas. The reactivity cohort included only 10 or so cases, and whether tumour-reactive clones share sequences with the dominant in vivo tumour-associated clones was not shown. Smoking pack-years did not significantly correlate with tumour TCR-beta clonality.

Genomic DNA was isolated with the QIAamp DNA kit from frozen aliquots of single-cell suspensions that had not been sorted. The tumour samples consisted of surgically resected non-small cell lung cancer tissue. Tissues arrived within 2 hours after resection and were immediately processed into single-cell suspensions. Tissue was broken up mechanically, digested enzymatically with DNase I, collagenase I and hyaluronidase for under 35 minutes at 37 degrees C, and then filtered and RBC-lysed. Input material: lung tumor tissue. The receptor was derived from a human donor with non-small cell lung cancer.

The nucleotides read TGTGCCAGCAGCCCCCCGGTTTGGTTGTCTGAAGCTTTCTTT. Protein translation: CASSPPVWLSEAFF. Rearrangement joined TRBV7-9 to TRBJ1-1; there is no confident call for the D gene. Trimming takes 5 bases from V and 6 bases from J, and the germline ends sit 16 bases apart. Based on the germline V gene (reference sequence), the CDR1 and CDR2 sequences are SEHNR and FQNEAQ. The CDR3, cysteine through phenylalanine, is 14 amino acids long. Only CDR3 DNA is held: 42 bases, read in frame from base 1.